This entry is about one TCR beta chain. The data were produced by immunoSEQ multiplex PCR, yet TCRdb's version contains in-frame clones alone and is incomplete. The sample comprises about 22,000 clones, about two thirds of which are singletons, and around 19% rests with the top ten. This CDR3 contains 15 residues. Germline-derived CDR1 and CDR2 are SGDLS and YYNGEE. With 0 bases removed from V and 5 bases from J, the gap between germline ends came to 11 bases. The data were taken from a study of sequential checkpoint blockade in melanoma. Across the whole study: Randomization was 1:1 between first-line nivolumab→ipilimumab and ipilimumab→nivolumab.

The treatment is: randomized to nivolumab then ipilimumab (arm A) or the reverse (arm B). No patient had prior DNA-damaging chemotherapy. This chain links TRBV9 with TRBJ1-4, with D possibly being TRBD1 (6 bases). Here the sequenced sample was CD8+ T cells sorted from blood (inferred from file names), taken from a patient given nivolumab and ipilimumab in sequence. This clonotype was sampled from a human donor with melanoma. The CDR3 region has the DNA TGTGCCAGCAGCGTAGGGACAGCCCTGAATGAAAAACTGTTTTTT. It encodes CASSVGTALNEKLFF.